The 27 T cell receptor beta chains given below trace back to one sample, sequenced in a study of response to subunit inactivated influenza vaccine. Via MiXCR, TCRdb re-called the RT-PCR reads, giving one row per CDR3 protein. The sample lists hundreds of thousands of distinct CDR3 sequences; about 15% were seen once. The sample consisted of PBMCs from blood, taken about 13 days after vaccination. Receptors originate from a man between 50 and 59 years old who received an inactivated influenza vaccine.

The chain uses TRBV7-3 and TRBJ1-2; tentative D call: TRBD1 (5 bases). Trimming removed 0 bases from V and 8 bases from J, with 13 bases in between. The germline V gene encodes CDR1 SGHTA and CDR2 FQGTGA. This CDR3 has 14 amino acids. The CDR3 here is CASSLTPGLEGYTF. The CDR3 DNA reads TGTGCCAGCAGCTTAACCCCAGGGTTGGAGGGCTACACCTTC.

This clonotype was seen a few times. The CDR3 loop reads CASSESNIDTQYF. The CDR3 DNA reads as TGTGCCAGCAGTGAAAGTAATATCGATACGCAGTATTTT. This sequence joins TRBV28 and TRBJ2-3; D is ambiguous. The V and J ends lost 5 bases and 6 bases respectively, with 12 bases between them. This CDR3 spans 13 amino acids. Germline V CDR1 and CDR2: MDHEN, SYDVKM.

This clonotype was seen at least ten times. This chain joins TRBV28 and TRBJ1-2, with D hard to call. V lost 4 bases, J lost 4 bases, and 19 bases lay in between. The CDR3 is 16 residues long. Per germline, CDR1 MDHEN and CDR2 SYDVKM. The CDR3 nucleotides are TGTGCCAGCAGTTCCCCGACACTGAACTGGGGCTATGGCTACACCTTC. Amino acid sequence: CASSSPTLNWGYGYTF.

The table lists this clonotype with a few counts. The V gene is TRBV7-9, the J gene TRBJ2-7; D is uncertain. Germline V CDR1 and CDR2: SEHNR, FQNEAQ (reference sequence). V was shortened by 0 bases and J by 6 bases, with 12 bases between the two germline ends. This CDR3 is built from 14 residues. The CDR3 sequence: CASSLAIQGGEQYF. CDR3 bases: TGTGCCAGCAGCTTAGCGATACAAGGCGGCGAGCAGTACTTC.

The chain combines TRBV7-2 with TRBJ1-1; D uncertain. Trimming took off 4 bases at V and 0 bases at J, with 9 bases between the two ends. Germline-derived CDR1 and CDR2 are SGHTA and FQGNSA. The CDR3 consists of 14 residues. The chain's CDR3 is CASSYHIMNTEAFF. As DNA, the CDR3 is TGTGCCAGCAGCTATCACATTATGAACACTGAAGCTTTCTTT.

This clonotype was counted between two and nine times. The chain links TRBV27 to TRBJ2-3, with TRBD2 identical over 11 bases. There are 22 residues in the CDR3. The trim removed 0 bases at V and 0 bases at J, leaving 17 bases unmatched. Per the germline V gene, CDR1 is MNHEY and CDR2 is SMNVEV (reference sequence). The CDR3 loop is CASSLSPSPLLAGGPSTDTQYF. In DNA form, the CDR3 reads TGTGCCAGCAGTTTATCGCCATCCCCCCTCCTAGCGGGGGGTCCGAGCACAGATACGCAGTATTTT.

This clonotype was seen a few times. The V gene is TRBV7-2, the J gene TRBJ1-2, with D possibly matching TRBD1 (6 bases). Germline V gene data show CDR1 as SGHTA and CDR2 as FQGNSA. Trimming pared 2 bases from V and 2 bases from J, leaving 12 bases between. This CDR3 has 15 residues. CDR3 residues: CASSLLQGGNYGYTF. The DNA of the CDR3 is TGTGCCAGCAGCTTATTACAGGGCGGGAACTATGGCTACACCTTC.

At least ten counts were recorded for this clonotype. The CDR3 nucleotides read TGTGCCAGCAGTTTGGCCGGGGCCGGGAGCACTGAAGCTTTCTTT. As protein: CASSLAGAGSTEAFF. The chain couples TRBV12-3 or TRBV12-4 to TRBJ1-1, with D perhaps matching TRBD1 (5 bases). CDR3 size: 15 residues. The V end lost 3 bases, the J end lost 4 bases, and 15 bases lay between the germline ends.

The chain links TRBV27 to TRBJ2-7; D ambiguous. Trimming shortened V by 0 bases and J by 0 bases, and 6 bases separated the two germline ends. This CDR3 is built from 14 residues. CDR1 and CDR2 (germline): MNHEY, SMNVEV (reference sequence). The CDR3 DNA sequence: TGTGCCAGCAGTTTATCTTACAACTCCTACGAGCAGTACTTC. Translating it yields CASSLSYNSYEQYF.

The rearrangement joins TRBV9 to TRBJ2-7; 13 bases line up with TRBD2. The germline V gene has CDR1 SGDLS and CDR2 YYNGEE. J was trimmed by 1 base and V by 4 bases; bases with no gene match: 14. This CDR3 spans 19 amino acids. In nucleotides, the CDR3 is TGTGCCAGCAGCACCCGGCCGACAGCGGGACTAGCGGGATCCTACGAGCAGTACTTC. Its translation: CASSTRPTAGLAGSYEQYF.

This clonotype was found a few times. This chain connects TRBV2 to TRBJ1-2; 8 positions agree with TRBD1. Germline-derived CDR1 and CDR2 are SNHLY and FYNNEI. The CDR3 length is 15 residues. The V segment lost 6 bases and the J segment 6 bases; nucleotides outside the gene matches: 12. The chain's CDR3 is CASSAKSTGDHGYTF. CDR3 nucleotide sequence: TGTGCCAGCAGCGCCAAATCGACAGGGGATCATGGCTACACCTTC.

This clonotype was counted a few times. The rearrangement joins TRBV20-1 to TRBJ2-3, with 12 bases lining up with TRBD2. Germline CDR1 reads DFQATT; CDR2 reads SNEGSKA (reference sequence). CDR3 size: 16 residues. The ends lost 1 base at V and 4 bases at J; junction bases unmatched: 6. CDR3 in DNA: TGCAGTGCTAGAGTACTAGCGGGGGGAGGGGCAGATACGCAGTATTTT. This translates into CSARVLAGGGADTQYF.

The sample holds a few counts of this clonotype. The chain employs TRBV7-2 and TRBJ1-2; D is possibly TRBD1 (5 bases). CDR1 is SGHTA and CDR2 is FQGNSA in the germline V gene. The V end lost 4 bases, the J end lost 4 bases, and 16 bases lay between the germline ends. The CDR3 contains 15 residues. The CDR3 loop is CASSSAAGSGYGYTF. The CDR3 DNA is TGTGCCAGCAGCTCGGCGGCAGGGAGTGGCTATGGCTACACCTTC.

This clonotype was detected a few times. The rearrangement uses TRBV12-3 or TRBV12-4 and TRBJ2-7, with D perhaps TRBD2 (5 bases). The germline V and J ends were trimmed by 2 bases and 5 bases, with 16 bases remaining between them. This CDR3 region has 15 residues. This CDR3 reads CASSLYDYTSNEQYF. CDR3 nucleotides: TGTGCCAGCAGTTTATACGACTACACTTCTAACGAGCAGTACTTC.

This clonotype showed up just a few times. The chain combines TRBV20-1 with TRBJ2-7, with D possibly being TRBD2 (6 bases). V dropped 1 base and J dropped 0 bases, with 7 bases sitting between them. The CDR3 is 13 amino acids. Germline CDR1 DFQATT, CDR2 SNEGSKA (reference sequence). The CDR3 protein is CSARGLDSYEQYF. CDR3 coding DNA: TGCAGTGCTAGAGGACTAGACTCCTACGAGCAGTACTTC.

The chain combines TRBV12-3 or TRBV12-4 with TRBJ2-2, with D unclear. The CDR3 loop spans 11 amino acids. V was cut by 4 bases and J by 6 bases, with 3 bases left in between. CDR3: CASSWSGELFF. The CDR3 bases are TGTGCCAGCAGTTGGTCCGGGGAGCTGTTTTTT.

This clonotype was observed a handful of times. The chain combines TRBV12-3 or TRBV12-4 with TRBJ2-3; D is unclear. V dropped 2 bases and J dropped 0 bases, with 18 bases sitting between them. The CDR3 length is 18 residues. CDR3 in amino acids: CASSLLALASISTDTQYF. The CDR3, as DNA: TGTGCCAGCAGTTTACTGGCATTGGCCAGCATAAGCACAGATACGCAGTATTTT.

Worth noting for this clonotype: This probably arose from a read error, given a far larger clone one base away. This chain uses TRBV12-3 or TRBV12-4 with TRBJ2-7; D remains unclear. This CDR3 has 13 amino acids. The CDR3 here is CASSLVGTYVQYF. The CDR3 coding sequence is TGTGCCAGCAGTTTAGTTGGCACCTACGTGCAGTACTTC.

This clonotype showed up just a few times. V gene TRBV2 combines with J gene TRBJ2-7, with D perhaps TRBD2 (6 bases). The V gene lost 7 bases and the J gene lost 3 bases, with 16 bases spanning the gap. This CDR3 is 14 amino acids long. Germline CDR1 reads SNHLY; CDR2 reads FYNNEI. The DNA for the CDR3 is TGTGCCAGCAAGGTTTCGAGCGGGTACTACGAGCAGTACTTC. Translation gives CASKVSSGYYEQYF.

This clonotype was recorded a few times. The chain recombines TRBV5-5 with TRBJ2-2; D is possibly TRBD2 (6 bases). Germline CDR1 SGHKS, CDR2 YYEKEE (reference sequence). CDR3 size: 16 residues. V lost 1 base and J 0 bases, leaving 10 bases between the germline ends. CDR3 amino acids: CASSLYGGTNTGELFF. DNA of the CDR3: TGTGCCAGCAGCTTGTACGGCGGGACGAACACCGGGGAGCTGTTTTTT.

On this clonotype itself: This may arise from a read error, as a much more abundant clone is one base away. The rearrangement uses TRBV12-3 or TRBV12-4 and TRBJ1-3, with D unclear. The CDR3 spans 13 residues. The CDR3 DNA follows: TGTGCCAGCAGTTTTGAGTTTGGAAACACCATATCTTTT. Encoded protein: CASSFEFGNTISF.

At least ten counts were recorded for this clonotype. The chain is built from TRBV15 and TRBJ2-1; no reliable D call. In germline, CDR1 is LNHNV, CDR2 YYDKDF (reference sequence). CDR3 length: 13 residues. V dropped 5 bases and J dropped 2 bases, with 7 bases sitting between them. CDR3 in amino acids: CATSYTTYNEQFF. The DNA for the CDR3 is TGTGCCACCAGCTATACGACCTACAATGAGCAGTTCTTC.

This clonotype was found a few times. The CDR3 sequence is CASSGREGDTQYF. The CDR3 nucleotides are TGTGCCAGCAGCGGCCGTGAGGGAGATACGCAGTATTTT. The V and J genes are TRBV7-2 and TRBJ2-3; tentatively, D is TRBD2 (5 bases). The CDR3 consists of 13 residues. The V end lost 5 bases, the J end lost 5 bases, and 11 bases lay between the germline ends. Germline lookup yields CDR1 SGHTA and CDR2 FQGNSA.

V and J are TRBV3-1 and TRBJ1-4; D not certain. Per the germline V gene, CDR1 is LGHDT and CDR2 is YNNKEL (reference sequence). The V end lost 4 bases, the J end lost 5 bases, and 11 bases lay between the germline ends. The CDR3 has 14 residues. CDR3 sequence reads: CASSPPAANEKLFF. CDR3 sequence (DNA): TGTGCCAGCAGCCCCCCGGCGGCGAATGAAAAACTGTTTTTT.

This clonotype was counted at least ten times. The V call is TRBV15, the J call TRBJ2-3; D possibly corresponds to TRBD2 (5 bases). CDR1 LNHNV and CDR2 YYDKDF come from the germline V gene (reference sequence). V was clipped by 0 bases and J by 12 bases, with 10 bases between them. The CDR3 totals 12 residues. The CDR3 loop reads CATSRDGRVQYF. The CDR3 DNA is TGTGCCACCAGCAGAGACGGGCGGGTTCAGTATTTT.

The DNA for the CDR3 is TGTGCCAGCAGCGTAGCGGCCCGGGGGCCAGATACGCAGTATTTT. Translation: CASSVAARGPDTQYF. This chain connects TRBV9 to TRBJ2-3; D may match TRBD1 or TRBD2 (6 bases each). The CDR3 length is 15 residues. With 0 bases removed from V and 4 bases from J, the gap between germline ends came to 12 bases. The V gene's germline CDR1 is SGDLS and CDR2 YYNGEE.

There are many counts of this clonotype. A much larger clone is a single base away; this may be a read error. This CDR3 is CASSFGYNEQFF. In nucleotides, the CDR3 is TGTGCCAGCAGCTTCGGGTACAATGAGCAGTTCTTC. The J gene is TRBJ2-1, the V gene TRBV7-9; D remains unclear. The V gene's germline CDR1 is SEHNR and CDR2 FQNEAQ (reference sequence). V was shortened by 3 bases and J by 4 bases, with 4 bases between the two germline ends. This CDR3 comprises 12 residues.